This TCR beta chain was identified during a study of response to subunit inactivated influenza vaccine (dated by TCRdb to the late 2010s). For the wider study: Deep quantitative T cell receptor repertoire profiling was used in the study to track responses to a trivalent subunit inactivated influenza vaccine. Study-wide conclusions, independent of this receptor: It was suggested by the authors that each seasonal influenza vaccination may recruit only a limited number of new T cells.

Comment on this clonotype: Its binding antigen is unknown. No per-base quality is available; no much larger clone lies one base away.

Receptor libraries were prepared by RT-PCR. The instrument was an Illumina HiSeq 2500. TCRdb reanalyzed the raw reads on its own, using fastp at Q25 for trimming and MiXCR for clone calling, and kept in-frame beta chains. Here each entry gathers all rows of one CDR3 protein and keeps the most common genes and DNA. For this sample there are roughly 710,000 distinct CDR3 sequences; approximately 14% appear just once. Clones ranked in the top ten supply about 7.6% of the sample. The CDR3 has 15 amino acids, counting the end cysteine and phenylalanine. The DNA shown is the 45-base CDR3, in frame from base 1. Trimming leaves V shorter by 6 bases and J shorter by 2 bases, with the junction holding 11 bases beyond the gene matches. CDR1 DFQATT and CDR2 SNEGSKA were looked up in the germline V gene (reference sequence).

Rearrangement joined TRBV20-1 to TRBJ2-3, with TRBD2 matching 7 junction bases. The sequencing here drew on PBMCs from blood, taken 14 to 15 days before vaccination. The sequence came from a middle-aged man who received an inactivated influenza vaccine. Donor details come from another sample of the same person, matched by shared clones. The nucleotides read TGCAGTGCCCCATGGGAGGGTTGGTCCACAGATACGCAGTATTTT. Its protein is CSAPWEGWSTDTQYF.